These 24 T cell receptor beta chains originate from one sample sequenced in a study of blood T cell repertoires in COVID-19. Repertoires were generated with immunoSEQ multiplex PCR, while TCRdb's copy carries only in-frame clones and drops some. This repertoire shows 150,000 to 200,000 clones, roughly 81% found once; its top ten account for around 12%. Sequenced input: peripheral blood. Receptor source: a woman aged 80 or older with COVID-19, enrolled during active disease.

The rearrangement links TRBV19 to TRBJ2-7; no definite D call. CDR1 and CDR2 (germline): LNHDA, SQIVND (reference sequence). V lost 7 bases to trimming and J lost 5 bases, with 21 bases between them. The CDR3 loop spans 15 amino acids. DNA of the CDR3: TGTGCCAGTAAACCTGTTTACGGGTCACACCACGAGCAGTACTTC. Translating it yields CASKPVYGSHHEQYF. Filled out from reference TRBV19 and TRBJ2-7, the complete variable domain reads DGGITQSPKYLFRKEGQNVTLSCEQNLNHDAMYWYRQDPGQGLRLIYYSQIVNDFQKGDIAEGYSVSREKKESFPLTVTSAQKNPTAFYLCASKPVYGSHHEQYFGPGTRLTVT.

This chain uses TRBV7-2 with TRBJ1-1; D perhaps matches TRBD1 (5 bases). Trimming removed 3 bases at V and 3 bases at J, with 14 bases between. The CDR3 length is 15 residues. CDR1 and CDR2 from the germline V gene are SGHTA and FQGNSA. The CDR3 nucleotides are TGTGCCAGCAGCTTCCTTCATGGGGGGTACACTGAAGCTTTCTTT. As protein: CASSFLHGGYTEAFF.

Points on this clone: The sample contains more than one DNA sequence encoding this CDR3. The rearrangement uses TRBV2 and TRBJ1-3; no clear D gene. This CDR3 contains 12 residues. The germline V and J ends were trimmed by 3 bases and 4 bases, with 4 bases remaining between them. Germline CDR1 SNHLY, CDR2 FYNNEI. CDR3 amino acids: CASSDRGNTIYF. In DNA form, the CDR3 reads TGTGCCAGCAGTGACAGAGGAAACACCATATATTTT.

This clone was seen more than once but under ten times. V is TRBV9 and J is TRBJ1-4; 7 nucleotides agree with TRBD1. The CDR3 is 14 residues long. CDR1 SGDLS and CDR2 YYNGEE come from the germline V gene. J gave up 8 bases and V 4 bases, and 8 bases lay outside the gene matches. In DNA form, the CDR3 reads TGTGCCAGCAGCCGAGGGGGCGAAGACGAAAAACTGTTTTTT. Translating gives CASSRGGEDEKLFF. The full variable domain, rest sourced from reference TRBV9 and TRBJ1-4, is DSGVTQTPKHLITATGQRVTLRCSPRSGDLSVYWYQQSLDQGLQFLIQYYNGEERAKGNILERFSAQQFPDLHSELNLSSLELGDSALYFCASSRGGEDEKLFFGSGTQLSVL.

The V call is TRBV3-1 (or the pseudogene TRBV3-2), the J call TRBJ1-2; maybe TRBD1 (5 bases). Trimming took 6 bases from V and 4 from J, leaving 18 bases between them. This CDR3 is built from 15 residues. Germline V lookup: CDR1 LGHDT, CDR2 YNNKEL (reference sequence). The CDR3 reads CASSFPGLNFYGYTF. In DNA, the CDR3 is TGTGCCAGCAGTTTCCCGGGACTGAATTTCTATGGCTACACCTTC.

This clone was counted only a few times. This sequence joins TRBV19 and TRBJ2-7; D might be TRBD2 (6 bases). This CDR3 spans 15 amino acids. CDR1 LNHDA and CDR2 SQIVND come from the germline V gene (reference sequence). V lost 4 bases, J lost 1 base, and 14 bases lay in between. CDR3 nucleotide sequence: TGTGCCAGTAGTAGTATGTGGAGGGGTTCCTACGAGCAGTACTTC. The encoded protein is CASSSMWRGSYEQYF. Variable domain in full (rest from reference TRBV19 and TRBJ2-7): DGGITQSPKYLFRKEGQNVTLSCEQNLNHDAMYWYRQDPGQGLRLIYYSQIVNDFQKGDIAEGYSVSREKKESFPLTVTSAQKNPTAFYLCASSSMWRGSYEQYFGPGTRLTVT.

In nucleotides, the CDR3 is TGTGCCAGCAGCTTGGTCAAACTCTATGGCTACACCTTC. Translating it yields CASSLVKLYGYTF. This chain connects TRBV5-8 to TRBJ1-2, with D hard to call. Per germline, CDR1 SGHTS and CDR2 YDEGEE. Trimming left V 0 bases short and J 4 bases short, with 7 bases between. This CDR3 spans 13 amino acids.

The rearrangement links TRBV27 to TRBJ1-2; possible D gene TRBD1, 5 bases. Germline CDR1 is MNHEY and CDR2 is SMNVEV (reference sequence). Between the trimmed V and J ends, which lost 2 bases and 7 bases, there was a span of 17 bases. The CDR3 runs to 15 residues. For the CDR3, the DNA is TGTGCCAGCAGTTTAGCAGGGCAGAAGAAGGGTGGCTACACCTTC. It specifies CASSLAGQKKGGYTF.

The rearrangement joins TRBV4-3 to TRBJ2-3; 9 bases agree with TRBD1. The trim removed 0 bases at V and 5 bases at J, leaving 6 bases unmatched. There are 16 residues in the CDR3. From germline, CDR1 is LGHNA and CDR2 YSLEER. CDR3 DNA: TGCGCCAGCAGCCAAGAATACAGGGGGCACAGAGATACGCAGTATTTT. Residues: CASSQEYRGHRDTQYF.

The chain joins TRBV6-5 to TRBJ1-3; perhaps TRBD1 as D (6 bases). CDR3 length equals 14 residues. Germline CDR1 and CDR2: MNHEY and SVGAGI. V was shortened by 4 bases and J by 1 base, with 8 bases between the two germline ends. The CDR3 loop is CASSSDRSGNTIYF. The DNA for the CDR3 is TGTGCCAGCAGTTCTGACAGGTCTGGAAACACCATATATTTT.

This clone was counted only a few times. The V and J genes are TRBV11-3 and TRBJ2-1; 7 bases agree with TRBD2. Germline-derived CDR1 and CDR2 are SGHNT and YENEEA. The CDR3 contains 16 residues. Losses at the gene ends were 1 base for V and 6 bases for J; bases not matched to a gene: 9. In DNA form, the CDR3 reads TGTGCCAGCAGCTTAGTAGGAAGCGGGGACTCCAATGAGCAGTTCTTC. This codes for CASSLVGSGDSNEQFF.

The CDR3 bases are TGCGCCAGCAGCCTGGAGGGACTAGCGGGAGGCGGGGCCAAAAACATTCAGTACTTC. Protein: CASSLEGLAGGGAKNIQYF. This rearrangement joins TRBV4-1 to TRBJ2-4, with 15 bases matching TRBD2. This CDR3 comprises 19 residues. Germline V gives CDR1 MGHRA, CDR2 YSYEKL. V lost 4 bases, J lost 1 base, and 8 bases stayed unmatched.

In this sample, this clone turned up once. This chain links TRBV7-9 with TRBJ1-2, with a tentative D call TRBD1 (5 bases). Germline V gene sequence: CDR1 SEHNR, CDR2 FQNEAQ (reference sequence). CDR3 size: 14 residues. Between the trimmed V and J ends, which lost 1 base and 6 bases, there was a span of 12 bases. The DNA of the CDR3 is TGTGCCAGCAGCTTAGAGGGGCCTAAGGATGGCTACACCTTC. Translating it yields CASSLEGPKDGYTF.

The chain links TRBV4-1 to TRBJ2-1; D ambiguous. Germline V CDR1 and CDR2: MGHRA, YSYEKL. CDR3 length: 15 amino acids. V gave up 0 bases and J gave up 5 bases, with 11 bases separating them. The CDR3 region is CASSQEGLTNNEQFF. The CDR3 DNA is TGCGCCAGCAGCCAAGAGGGCCTAACAAACAATGAGCAGTTCTTC.

The genes are TRBV5-8 and TRBJ1-5; no definite D call. The ends were cut back, 4 bases at V and 3 bases at J, with 8 bases in the middle. Germline-derived CDR1 and CDR2 are SGHTS and YDEGEE. The CDR3 runs to 13 residues. The CDR3 is CASSANINQPQHF. CDR3 sequence (DNA): TGTGCCAGCAGCGCAAACATCAATCAGCCCCAGCATTTT.

This CDR3 is CASSFDTPAGNTEAFF. The CDR3 region has the DNA TGTGCCAGCAGTTTCGACACTCCCGCTGGAAACACTGAAGCTTTCTTT. The chain carries TRBV6-5 and TRBJ1-1; D gene ambiguous. Trimming took off 4 bases at V and 2 bases at J, with 17 bases between the two ends. CDR3 length: 16 amino acids. The germline CDR1 and CDR2 sequences are MNHEY and SVGAGI.

The chain has TRBV15 and TRBJ2-7; the D gene is possibly TRBD2 (6 bases). Germline CDR1 LNHNV, CDR2 YYDKDF (reference sequence). The CDR3 is made up of 14 amino acids. V gave up 4 bases and J gave up 3 bases, with 13 bases separating them. CDR3 in amino acids: CATSKLSGDYEQYF. In DNA, the CDR3 is TGTGCCACCAGCAAGCTCTCGGGGGACTACGAGCAGTACTTC.

The J gene is TRBJ2-4, the V gene TRBV19, with D possibly matching TRBD1 (5 bases). In germline, CDR1 is LNHDA, CDR2 SQIVND (reference sequence). This CDR3 has 15 amino acids. V was shortened by 1 base and J by 0 bases, with 7 bases between the two germline ends. CDR3 loop: CASSIVRAAKNIQYF. CDR3 sequence (DNA): TGTGCCAGTAGTATAGTCAGGGCAGCCAAAAACATTCAGTACTTC.

This sequence joins TRBV4-2 and TRBJ1-5; 8 bases map to TRBD1. CDR3 size: 19 residues. Trimming took 0 bases from V and 2 from J; bases not matched to a gene: 12. The germline V gene encodes CDR1 LGHNA and CDR2 YNFKEQ. CDR3 DNA: TGTGCCAGCAGCCAAGAAGGGGGACAGGTCCGTGCGGGCAATCAGCCCCAGCATTTT. Residues: CASSQEGGQVRAGNQPQHF.

The chain joins TRBV4-1 to TRBJ1-6; D is unresolved. V lost 3 bases to trimming and J lost 7 bases, with 22 bases between them. CDR3 size: 18 residues. Germline loops: CDR1 MGHRA, CDR2 YSYEKL. CDR3 in DNA: TGCGCCAGCAGCCAGCACCTTAAAGTCCCAGCGAGGAATTCACCCCTCCACTTT. This gives the protein CASSQHLKVPARNSPLHF.

The chain has TRBV3-1 (or the pseudogene TRBV3-2) and TRBJ1-1; weak D call: TRBD1 (5 bases). The CDR3 is 14 amino acids. Germline-derived CDR1 and CDR2 are LGHDT and YNNKEL (reference sequence). Trimming removed 3 bases at V and 4 bases at J, with 12 bases between. The CDR3 is CASSHGGGSTEAFF. The CDR3 coding sequence is TGTGCCAGCAGCCATGGCGGGGGGAGCACTGAAGCTTTCTTT.

This clone was seen a handful of times. V usage is TRBV6-5 and J usage is TRBJ2-7, with D perhaps matching TRBD1 (5 bases). Per germline, CDR1 MNHEY and CDR2 SVGAGI. V gave up 0 bases and J gave up 3 bases, with 15 bases separating them. This CDR3 region has 16 residues. The CDR3 reads CASSYSGRERIYEQYF. The CDR3, as DNA: TGTGCCAGCAGTTACTCCGGCAGGGAAAGAATCTACGAGCAGTACTTC.

This clone was recorded a few times. This sequence joins TRBV29-1 and TRBJ2-5; D is undetermined. There are 12 residues in the CDR3. Trimming removed 5 bases at V and 5 bases at J, with 12 bases between. Looked up from germline, CDR1 is SQVTM and CDR2 is ANQGSEA. This chain's CDR3 is CSVLTPGETQYF. Here the CDR3 DNA reads TGCAGCGTTCTGACCCCCGGGGAGACCCAGTACTTC.

The chain has TRBV29-1 and TRBJ2-3; tentatively, D is TRBD2 (6 bases). V shed 7 bases and J shed 5 bases, with 19 bases lying between them. This CDR3 contains 14 residues. Germline CDR1 SQVTM, CDR2 ANQGSEA. CDR3 protein: CSGAGSFGGDTQYF. The CDR3 nucleotides read TGCAGCGGAGCGGGTTCATTCGGTGGAGATACGCAGTATTTT.